The rows below give T cell receptor beta chains drawn from one sample of a study of T cell responses to AZD1222 COVID-19 vaccine. The assay was immunoSEQ multiplex PCR, and TCRdb's table has in-frame clones only and misses some. The sample lists 45,000 to 55,000 clones; around 80% were seen once. The sample was peripheral blood, taken on day 0 of AZD1222 vaccination. The receptor source for this set is an adult in good health. Each CDR3 is given with its conserved first and last residue. D genes are given only for firm matches. The size of a clone is reported for some rows only, either as once, few or many, or as a class for expanded clones.

NA TRBJ2-7 few TRBV7-6 TGTGCCAGCAGCGTTCTACAGGGCGCCGAGCAGTACTTC CASSVLQGAEQYF
TRBD1 TRBJ2-5 NA TRBV7-9 TGTGCCAGCAGCTTTGGCCAGGGGGTGGGAGAGACCCAGTACTTC CASSFGQGVGETQYF
NA TRBJ1-5 NA TRBV12-3/TRBV12-4 TGTGCCAGCAGTTTATTATCGGGTCAGCCCCAGCATTTT CASSLLSGQPQHF
TRBD1 TRBJ2-5 NA TRBV25-1 TGTGCCAGCAGTGATTCAGGGGGCAGCCTCCAGGAGACCCAGTACTTC CASSDSGGSLQETQYF
TRBD1 TRBJ1-2 NA TRBV6-1 TGTGCCAGCAGTGAAAGGATAAAGGGGGCCAACTATGGCTACACCTTC CASSERIKGANYGYTF
NA TRBJ2-1 NA TRBV24-1 TGTGCCACCAGTGATTTGGATGAGCAGTTCTTC CATSDLDEQFF
NA TRBJ2-3 NA TRBV5-6 TGTGCCAGCAGCCGTACAGGAGGGGGTGGAGCAGATACGCAGTATTTT CASSRTGGGGADTQYF
TRBD1 TRBJ2-7 NA TRBV29-1 TGCAGCGTTTTGACAGGGGCGCTTACATCCTACGAGCAGTACTTC CSVLTGALTSYEQYF
NA TRBJ1-6 NA TRBV27 TGTGCCAGCAGTCCTGACGGGGGAGATAATTCACCCCTCCACTTT CASSPDGGDNSPLHF
NA TRBJ1-4 once TRBV6-5 TGTGCCAGCAGTCTCGAGGCAGCTAATGAAAAACTGTTTTTT CASSLEAANEKLFF
TRBD2 TRBJ2-7 few TRBV7-6 TGTGCCAGCAGCTTAAAGGGACTAGCGGGGGCCGTACCCTCCTACGAGCAGTACTTC CASSLKGLAGAVPSYEQYF
NA TRBJ2-1 NA TRBV7-2 TGTGCCAGCACCCTACAGGGATTCAACTACAATGAGCAGTTCTTC CASTLQGFNYNEQFF
NA TRBJ2-3 once TRBV21-1 TGTGCCAGCGGAATAGCGGGGGGGCAGGCAGATACGCAGTATTTT CASGIAGGQADTQYF
NA TRBJ1-1 NA TRBV5-4 TGTGCCAGCAGCTTGGGCCAGGTGAGAGGCCCTGAAGCTTTCTTT CASSLGQVRGPEAFF
NA TRBJ1-5 NA TRBV19 TGTGCCAGTAGTATAGATCTTGCCGGACACCAGAAGTATAGCAATCAGCCCCAGCATTTT CASSIDLAGHQKYSNQPQHF
NA TRBJ1-1 NA TRBV5-1 TGCGCCAGCAGCCCACAGTTTATGAACACTGAAGCTTTCTTT CASSPQFMNTEAFF
TRBD2 TRBJ2-7 NA TRBV10-2 TGCGCCAGCAGACACGGGACTAGCGGGAGGAGAGTAGGAAACGAGCAGTACTTC CASRHGTSGRRVGNEQYF
TRBD1 TRBJ2-1 NA TRBV5-1 TGCGCCAGCAGCCCACGCGGACAGGGGGCAGTCAATGAGCAGTTCTTC CASSPRGQGAVNEQFF
NA TRBJ1-6 NA TRBV19 TGTGCCAGTAGTATAGTTGGGGGGGACGGACGTCGCGGTTCACCCCTCCACTTT CASSIVGGDGRRGSPLHF
NA TRBJ2-1 NA TRBV9 TGTGCCAGCAGCCGAGGGGGGTCTGGGAATGAGCAGTTCTTC CASSRGGSGNEQFF
TRBD2 TRBJ2-7 NA TRBV9 TGTGCCAGCAGCGTAGATCCTAGCGGGGGATCTAGCGAGCAGTACTTC CASSVDPSGGSSEQYF
TRBD2 TRBJ2-7 NA TRBV3-1/TRBV3-2 TGTGCCAGCAGCCAGCAGGGCCAGCGGGGGGCCTCCTACGAGCAGTACTTC CASSQQGQRGASYEQYF